A selection of T cell receptor beta chains follows, all from one sample in a study of identical twins. TCRdb re-derived calls from the 5' RACE reads in MiXCR, one entry per CDR3 protein. The sample records about 250,000 distinct CDR3 sequences, approximately 6.8% being singletons. This sample also belongs to another study, concerning yellow fever vaccine responses in identical twins.

The sequenced material came from CD8+ T cells sorted from blood. The source of these receptors is a woman under 30 in good health. CDR3s include the opening cysteine and the closing phenylalanine or tryptophan. The D gene is left open where the match is weak. Size is omitted from some rows. Given values are once, few, many or a class for expanded clones.

J gene,V gene,clone size,D gene,CDR3 DNA,CDR3 protein
TRBJ1-2,TRBV12-3/TRBV12-4,few,NA,TGTGCCAGCAGTTTAGACGGGGGTTATAACTATGGCTACACCTTC,CASSLDGGYNYGYTF
TRBJ2-2,TRBV25-1,many,NA,TGTGCCAGCAGTGGCACCAGCGGGACCGGGGAGCTGTTTTTT,CASSGTSGTGELFF
TRBJ2-7,TRBV21-1,NA,NA,TGTGCCAGCAGCATAGGGACAGTAGCCTCCTCCTACGAGCAGTACTTC,CASSIGTVASSYEQYF
TRBJ2-2,TRBV20-1,few,NA,TGCAGTGCTAGAGATCGGGGCTCGAACACCGGGGAGCTGTTTTTT,CSARDRGSNTGELFF
TRBJ2-1,TRBV3-1,medium-sized,NA,TGTGCCAGCAGCCTGTCTGAACCCTACAATGAGCAGTTCTTC,CASSLSEPYNEQFF
TRBJ1-1,TRBV27,NA,NA,TGTGCCAGCAGTTGGACCTTACAGGGCCCGAACACTGAAGCTTTCTTT,CASSWTLQGPNTEAFF
TRBJ2-5,TRBV12-3/TRBV12-4,few,TRBD2,TGTGCCAGCAGCGCCTGGGGGGGGGGAGAGACCCAGTACTTC,CASSAWGGGETQYF
TRBJ2-7,TRBV7-6,NA,NA,TGTGCCAGCAGCTTAGCGCAGGGTTACAGTTTTTACGAGCAGTACTTC,CASSLAQGYSFYEQYF
TRBJ2-2,TRBV20-1,many,TRBD2,TGCAGTGCTAGAGATGATAGCGGGAGACACACCGGGGAGCTGTTTTTT,CSARDDSGRHTGELFF
TRBJ2-1,TRBV3-1,few,TRBD2,TGTGCCAGCAGCCACATAGCGGGGGGGCTCAATGAGCAGTTCTTC,CASSHIAGGLNEQFF
TRBJ2-5,TRBV28,NA,NA,TGTGCCAGCGCCATACCGGGATCCCCCGGGGAGACCCAGTACTTC,CASAIPGSPGETQYF
TRBJ2-5,TRBV5-6,NA,NA,TGTGCCAGCAGCTTGGGAGCAGCGGAATACCAAGAGACCCAGTACTTC,CASSLGAAEYQETQYF
TRBJ2-1,TRBV5-7,few,NA,TGTGCCAGCAGCTTGGCCAGGAGGGATGAGCAGTTCTTC,CASSLARRDEQFF
TRBJ2-2,TRBV7-9,many,NA,TGTGCCAGCAGCTTAGGAGTGAACACCGGGGAGCTGTTTTTT,CASSLGVNTGELFF
TRBJ2-1,TRBV7-6,NA,TRBD1,TGTGCCAGCAGCCCGGGACAGGCCGCGGGTGAGCAGTTCTTC,CASSPGQAAGEQFF
TRBJ2-1,TRBV12-3/TRBV12-4,NA,NA,TGTGCCAGCAGTAAGGGACCGTGGAATGAGCAGTTCTTC,CASSKGPWNEQFF
TRBJ2-7,TRBV29-1,NA,TRBD2,TGCAGCGTTACTAGCGGAACCTACGAGCAGTACTTC,CSVTSGTYEQYF
TRBJ1-2,TRBV12-3/TRBV12-4,many,NA,TGTGCCAGCAGTTTAGGCCAGGGCTACACCTTC,CASSLGQGYTF
TRBJ2-5,TRBV7-8,NA,TRBD2,TGTGCCAGCAGCTTACTTAGCGGGACGGGCGAGACCCAGTACTTC,CASSLLSGTGETQYF
TRBJ2-1,TRBV19,NA,NA,TGTGCCAGCGCGCGGCGGGACGGAAGTGAGCAGTTCTTC,CASARRDGSEQFF
TRBJ2-3,TRBV10-3,few,TRBD2,TGTGCCATCTGGCGGGGGGGCACAGATACGCAGTATTTT,CAIWRGGTDTQYF
TRBJ1-2,TRBV6-5,NA,TRBD1,TGTGCCAGCTTGGGACAGGGGGTTGGCTACACCTTC,CASLGQGVGYTF
TRBJ1-4,TRBV7-9,NA,TRBD1,TGTGCCAGCAGGGGGACAGGCACAGCTAATGAAAAACTGTTTTTT,CASRGTGTANEKLFF
TRBJ2-5,TRBV6-5,few,TRBD1,TGTGCCAGCAGTTACATGGGGACAGAGGAAGAGACCCAGTACTTC,CASSYMGTEEETQYF
TRBJ2-7,TRBV28,few,TRBD1,TGTGCCACCGAAGGTGTGGGACAGGGGGGGGTCTACGAGCAGTACTTC,CATEGVGQGGVYEQYF
TRBJ2-5,TRBV7-6,many,NA,TGTGCCAGCAGCTTAGCGGGCTACCAAGAGACCCAGTACTTC,CASSLAGYQETQYF
TRBJ1-1,TRBV25-1,many,NA,TGTGCCAGCAGTCGGGGGTTAGTGAACACTGAAGCTTTCTTT,CASSRGLVNTEAFF
TRBJ2-5,TRBV5-1,few,TRBD2,TGCGCCAGCACCCCGGACAGGACCCCTAGCGGGAGGGATCGGGAGACCCAGTACTTC,CASTPDRTPSGRDRETQYF
TRBJ1-4,TRBV12-3/TRBV12-4,few,NA,TGTGCCAGCAGTTTGGTACAGGATAATGAAAAACTGTTTTTT,CASSLVQDNEKLFF
TRBJ1-2,TRBV2,many,NA,TGTGCCAGCAGTGAAGCGGGGTCGGGGAGTAACTATGGCTACACCTTC,CASSEAGSGSNYGYTF
TRBJ2-7,TRBV4-1,NA,TRBD2,TGCGCCAGCAGCCAAGACCCCGGGGTAGCGGGATTCAAGGACTTC,CASSQDPGVAGFKDF
TRBJ2-3,TRBV27,many,TRBD1,TGTGCCAGCAGTCACCGGGACAGGGCCACAGATACGCAGTATTTT,CASSHRDRATDTQYF
TRBJ1-1,TRBV7-9,NA,NA,TGTGCCAGCACAGGGATGAACACTGAAGCTTTCTTT,CASTGMNTEAFF
TRBJ1-2,TRBV20-1,many,TRBD1,TGCAGTGCTGATGAACCGGGACAGTTAGGATGGGGCGGGGGCTACACCTTC,CSADEPGQLGWGGGYTF
TRBJ1-1,TRBV4-1,many,NA,TGCGCCAGCAGCCAAGTAGCCCTTTACACTGAAGCTTTCTTT,CASSQVALYTEAFF
TRBJ2-2,TRBV12-3/TRBV12-4,many,NA,TGTGCCAGCAGTTGGGGCACGAACACCGGGGAGCTGTTTTTT,CASSWGTNTGELFF
TRBJ2-1,TRBV5-1,NA,NA,TGCGCCAGCAGCACGACTGACAATGAGCAGTTCTTC,CASSTTDNEQFF
TRBJ2-1,TRBV27,NA,NA,TGTGCCACGAATTTCCCCGGGGACAATGAGCAGTTCTTC,CATNFPGDNEQFF
TRBJ2-1,TRBV4-1,NA,TRBD2,TGCGCCAGCAGCCAAGGGGGACTAGCTGATGGCAATGAGCAGTTCTTC,CASSQGGLADGNEQFF
TRBJ2-3,TRBV10-1,few,TRBD2,TGCGCCAGCCTGAATCTAGCGGCCTATAGCACAGATACGCAGTATTTT,CASLNLAAYSTDTQYF
TRBJ2-1,TRBV4-1,few,TRBD1,TGCGCCAGCAGCCAAGAGGGACAGTCAGGCAATGAGCAGTTCTTC,CASSQEGQSGNEQFF
TRBJ2-7,TRBV7-2,many,TRBD2,TGTGCCAGCAGCTTAGAGTTGAGCGGGAGGGCCTACGAGCAGTACTTC,CASSLELSGRAYEQYF
TRBJ2-5,TRBV10-2,NA,NA,TGCGCCACGGGGCTAGCGCTCCAAGAGACCCAGTACTTC,CATGLALQETQYF
TRBJ2-1,TRBV10-2,few,TRBD1,TGCGCCAGCAGTGTAACCCGGACAGGGGATGAGCAGTTCTTC,CASSVTRTGDEQFF
TRBJ1-2,TRBV5-1,many,NA,TGCGCCACCAAGGACAGCCCGGGGGCTAACTATGGCTACACCTTC,CATKDSPGANYGYTF
TRBJ2-1,TRBV6-5,NA,NA,TGTGCCAGCAGTGCCCCGGGACCGGAGTTCTTC,CASSAPGPEFF
TRBJ2-1,TRBV4-1,many,NA,TGCGCCAGCAGCCAAGATCTGGGCAGCAGTCGGCAGTTCTTC,CASSQDLGSSRQFF
TRBJ2-1,TRBV5-1,many,NA,TGCGCCAGCAGCTTAGGATCCGGGCAGGGAGGCTACTATGAGCAGTTCTTC,CASSLGSGQGGYYEQFF
TRBJ2-7,TRBV29-1,many,NA,TGCAGCGTTGGGTTGGGTTCCTCCTACGAGCAGTACTTC,CSVGLGSSYEQYF
TRBJ2-2,TRBV6-1,few,TRBD1,TGTGCCAGCAGTGGAGCCGGGACAGGGGGCGCGACCCTCACCGGGGAGCTGTTTTTT,CASSGAGTGGATLTGELFF
TRBJ2-3,TRBV5-1,NA,TRBD2,TGCGCCAGCAGCTTGGAACTAGCGGCCTCAGATACGCAGTATTTT,CASSLELAASDTQYF
TRBJ1-2,TRBV3-1,many,NA,TGTGCCAGCAGCCAAGAGCGTAACTATGGCTACACCTTC,CASSQERNYGYTF